This T cell receptor beta chain was identified in a study of beta chain features in type 1 diabetes. TCRB transcripts that were expressed got sequenced, as all of the isolated RNA had been reverse transcribed. Sequenced by immunoSEQ multiplex PCR; TCRdb stores in-frame clones only, minus some. The sample contains a few hundred thousand clones, around 16% of which appear only once. The CDR3 totals 13 residues. It was via CD45RO/CCR7/CD25/CD127/CD95/CD27 that CD4+ naive, central memory, regulatory and stem cell-like memory cells were sorted. The chain employs TRBV21-1 and TRBJ2-3; TRBD2 was called by the table and not checked on the DNA. TRBV21-1 is a listed pseudogene. Sequencing was carried out using naive CD4+ T cells from blood. The receptor's source is a woman aged 18-29 years in good health. The CDR3 spells CASSKRERDTQYF. The CDR3, as DNA: TGTGCCAGCAGCAAACGAGAACGAGATACGCAGTATTTT.